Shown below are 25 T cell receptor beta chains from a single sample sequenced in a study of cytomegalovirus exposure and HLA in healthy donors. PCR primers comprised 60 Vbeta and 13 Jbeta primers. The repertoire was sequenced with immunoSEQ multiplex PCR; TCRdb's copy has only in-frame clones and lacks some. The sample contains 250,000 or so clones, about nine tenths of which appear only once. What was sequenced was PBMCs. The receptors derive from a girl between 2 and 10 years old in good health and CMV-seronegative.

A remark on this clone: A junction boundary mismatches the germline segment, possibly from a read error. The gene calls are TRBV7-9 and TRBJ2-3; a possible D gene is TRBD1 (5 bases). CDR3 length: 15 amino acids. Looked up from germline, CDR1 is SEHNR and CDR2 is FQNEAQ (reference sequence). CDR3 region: CSSSSAGMGTDTQYF. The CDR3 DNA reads TGTTCCAGCAGCTCCGCAGGGATGGGCACAGATACGCAGTATTTT.

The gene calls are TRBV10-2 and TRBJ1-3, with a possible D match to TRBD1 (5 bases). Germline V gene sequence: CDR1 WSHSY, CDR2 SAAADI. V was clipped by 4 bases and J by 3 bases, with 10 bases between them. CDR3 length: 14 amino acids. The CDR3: CASSVQGFGNTIYF. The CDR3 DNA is TGCGCCAGCAGTGTGCAGGGTTTTGGAAACACCATATATTTT.

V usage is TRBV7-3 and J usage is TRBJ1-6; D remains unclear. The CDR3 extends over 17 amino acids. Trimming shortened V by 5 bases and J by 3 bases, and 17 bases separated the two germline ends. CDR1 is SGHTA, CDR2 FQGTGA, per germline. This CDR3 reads CASSLHPVLDYNSPLHF. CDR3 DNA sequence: TGTGCCAGCAGCCTCCATCCGGTATTAGACTATAATTCACCCCTCCACTTT.

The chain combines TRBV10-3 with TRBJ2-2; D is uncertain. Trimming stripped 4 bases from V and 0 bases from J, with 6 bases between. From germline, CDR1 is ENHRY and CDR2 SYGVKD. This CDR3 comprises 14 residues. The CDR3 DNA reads TGTGCCATCAGTGGGAGCACGAACACCGGGGAGCTGTTTTTT. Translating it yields CAISGSTNTGELFF.

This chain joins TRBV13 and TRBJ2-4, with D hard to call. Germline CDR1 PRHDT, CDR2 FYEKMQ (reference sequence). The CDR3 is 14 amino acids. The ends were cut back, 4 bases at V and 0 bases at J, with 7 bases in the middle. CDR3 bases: TGTGCCAGCAGCTGGAGTCTAGCCAAAAACATTCAGTACTTC. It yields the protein CASSWSLAKNIQYF.

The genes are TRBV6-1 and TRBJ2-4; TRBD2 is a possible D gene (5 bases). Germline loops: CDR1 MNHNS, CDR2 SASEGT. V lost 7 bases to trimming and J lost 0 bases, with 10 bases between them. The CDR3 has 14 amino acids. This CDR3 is CASKAEVAKNIQYF. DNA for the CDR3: TGTGCCAGCAAGGCGGAGGTAGCCAAAAACATTCAGTACTTC.

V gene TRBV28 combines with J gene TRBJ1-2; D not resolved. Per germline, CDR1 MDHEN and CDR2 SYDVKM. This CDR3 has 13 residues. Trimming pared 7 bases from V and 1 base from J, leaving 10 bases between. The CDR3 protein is CASISSINYGYTF. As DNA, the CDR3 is TGTGCCAGCATTAGCTCCATTAACTATGGCTACACCTTC.

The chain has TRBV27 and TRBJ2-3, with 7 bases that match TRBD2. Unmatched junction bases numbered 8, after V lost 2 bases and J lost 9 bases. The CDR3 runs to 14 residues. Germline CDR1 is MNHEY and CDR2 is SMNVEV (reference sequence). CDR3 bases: TGTGCCAGCAGTTTAACTAGCGTCTATGTAACGCAGTATTTT. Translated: CASSLTSVYVTQYF.

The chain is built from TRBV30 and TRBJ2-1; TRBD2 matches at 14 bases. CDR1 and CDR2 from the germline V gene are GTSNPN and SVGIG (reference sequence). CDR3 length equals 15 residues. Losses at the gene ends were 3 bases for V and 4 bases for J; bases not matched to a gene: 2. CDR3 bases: TGTGCCTGGAGGGGACTAGCGGGGGATTACAATGAGCAGTTCTTC. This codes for CAWRGLAGDYNEQFF. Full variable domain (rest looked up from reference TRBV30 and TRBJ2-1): SQTIHQWPATLVQPVGSPLSLECTVEGTSNPNLYWYRQAAGRGLQLLFYSVGIGQISSEVPQNLSASRPQDRQFILSSKKLLLSDSGFYLCAWRGLAGDYNEQFFGPGTRLTVL.

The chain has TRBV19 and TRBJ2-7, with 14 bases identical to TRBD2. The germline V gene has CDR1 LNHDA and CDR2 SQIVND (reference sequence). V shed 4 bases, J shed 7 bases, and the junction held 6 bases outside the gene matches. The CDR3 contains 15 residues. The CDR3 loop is CASSTGTSGSREQYF. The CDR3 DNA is TGTGCCAGTAGTACCGGGACTAGCGGGAGCAGGGAGCAGTACTTC.

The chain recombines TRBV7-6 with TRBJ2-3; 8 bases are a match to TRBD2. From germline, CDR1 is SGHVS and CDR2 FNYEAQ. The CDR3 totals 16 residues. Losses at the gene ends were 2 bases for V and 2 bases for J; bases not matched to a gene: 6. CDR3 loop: CASSLQGGGTTDTQYF. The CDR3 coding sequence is TGTGCCAGCAGCTTACAAGGCGGGGGGACCACAGATACGCAGTATTTT.

Here the CDR3 reads CASSLERANYGYTF. CDR3 in DNA: TGCGCCAGCAGCTTGGAGCGGGCCAACTATGGCTACACCTTC. This rearrangement joins TRBV5-1 to TRBJ1-2; D call uncertain. The CDR3 has 14 residues. The V end lost 0 bases, the J end lost 2 bases, and 8 bases lay between the germline ends. CDR1 and CDR2 (germline): SGHRS, YFSETQ.

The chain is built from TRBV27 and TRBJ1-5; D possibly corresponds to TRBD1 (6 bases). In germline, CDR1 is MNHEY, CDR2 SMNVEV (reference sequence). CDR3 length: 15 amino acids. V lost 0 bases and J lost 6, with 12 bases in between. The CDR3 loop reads CASSLSAGGVQPQHF. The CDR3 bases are TGTGCCAGCAGTTTATCAGCGGGGGGCGTTCAGCCCCAGCATTTT.

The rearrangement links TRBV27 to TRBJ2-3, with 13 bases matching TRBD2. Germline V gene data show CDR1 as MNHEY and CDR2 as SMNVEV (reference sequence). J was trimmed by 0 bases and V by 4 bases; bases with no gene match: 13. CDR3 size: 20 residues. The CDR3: CASSSLGLAGATASTDTQYF. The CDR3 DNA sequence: TGTGCCAGCAGTTCGCTCGGACTAGCGGGGGCGACTGCTAGCACAGATACGCAGTATTTT.

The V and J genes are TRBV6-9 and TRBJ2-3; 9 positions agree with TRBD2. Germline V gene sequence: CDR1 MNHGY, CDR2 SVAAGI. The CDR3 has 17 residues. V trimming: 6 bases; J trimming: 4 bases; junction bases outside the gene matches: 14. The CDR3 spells CASSRGFLAGISDTQYF. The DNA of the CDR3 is TGTGCCAGCAGCCGGGGGTTTCTAGCGGGGATTTCAGATACGCAGTATTTT.

The CDR3 nucleotides read TGTGCCAGCAGCTTCTTTGGGGCGTATATTTATTTT. It codes for CASSFFGAYIYF. V is TRBV5-6 and J is TRBJ2-3; maybe TRBD1 (5 bases). There are 12 residues in the CDR3. V was trimmed by 2 bases and J by 15 bases, leaving 16 bases between them. Germline assignment: CDR1 SGHDT and CDR2 YYEEEE.

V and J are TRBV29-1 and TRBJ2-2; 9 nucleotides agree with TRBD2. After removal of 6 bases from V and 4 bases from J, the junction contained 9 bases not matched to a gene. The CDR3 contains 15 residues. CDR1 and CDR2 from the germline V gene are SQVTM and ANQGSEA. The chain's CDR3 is CSVGTSSTGTGELFF. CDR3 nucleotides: TGCAGCGTCGGGACTAGCTCCACGGGCACCGGGGAGCTGTTTTTT.

This CDR3 is CASIRGGVSNQPQHF. CDR3 DNA: TGTGCCAGTATCCGGGGAGGGGTTAGCAATCAGCCCCAGCATTTT. The chain couples TRBV6-5 to TRBJ1-5, with a possible D match to TRBD1 (5 bases). Germline-derived CDR1 and CDR2 are MNHEY and SVGAGI. V dropped 9 bases and J dropped 0 bases, with 15 bases sitting between them. The CDR3 has 15 amino acids.

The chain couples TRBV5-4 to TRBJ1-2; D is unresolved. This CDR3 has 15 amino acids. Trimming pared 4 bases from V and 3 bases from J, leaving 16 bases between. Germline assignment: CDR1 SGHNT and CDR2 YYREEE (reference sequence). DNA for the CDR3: TGTGCCAGCAGCCAACGGGCGGAGGTGGACTATGGCTACACCTTC. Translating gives CASSQRAEVDYGYTF.

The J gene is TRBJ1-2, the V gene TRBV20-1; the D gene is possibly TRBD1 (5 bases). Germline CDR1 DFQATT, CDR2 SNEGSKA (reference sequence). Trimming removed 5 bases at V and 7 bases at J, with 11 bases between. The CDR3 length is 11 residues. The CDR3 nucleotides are TGCAGTGCTCCGCGGGGGGGTGGCTACACCTTC. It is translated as CSAPRGGGYTF.

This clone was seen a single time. The CDR3 reads CASSLDLDKPQHF. The CDR3 coding sequence is TGTGCCAGCAGCTTGGACCTGGACAAGCCCCAGCATTTT. The V gene is TRBV7-9, the J gene TRBJ1-5; possible D gene TRBD1, 5 bases. The CDR3 runs 13 residues. Trimming cost V 3 bases and J 8 bases, with 11 bases left between them. In germline, CDR1 is SEHNR, CDR2 FQNEAQ (reference sequence).

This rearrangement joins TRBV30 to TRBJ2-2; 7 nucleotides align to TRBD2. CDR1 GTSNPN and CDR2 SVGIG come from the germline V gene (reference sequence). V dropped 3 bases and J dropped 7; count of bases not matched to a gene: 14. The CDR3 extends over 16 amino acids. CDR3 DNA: TGTGCCTGGAGCCTAACGGGGCGGGGGTCTTTCGGGGAGCTGTTTTTT. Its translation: CAWSLTGRGSFGELFF.

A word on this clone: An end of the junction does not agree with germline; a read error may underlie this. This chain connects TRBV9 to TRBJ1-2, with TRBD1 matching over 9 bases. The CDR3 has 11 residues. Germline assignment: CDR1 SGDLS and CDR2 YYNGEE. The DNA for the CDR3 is TGTGCCAGCAGCGTAGAGGGGACAGGGCACTTC. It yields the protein CASSVEGTGHF.

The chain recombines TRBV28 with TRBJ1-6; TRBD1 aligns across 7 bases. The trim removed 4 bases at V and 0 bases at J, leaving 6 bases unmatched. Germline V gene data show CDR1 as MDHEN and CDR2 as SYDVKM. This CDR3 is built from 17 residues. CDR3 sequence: CASSSIQGSSYNSPLHF. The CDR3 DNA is TGTGCCAGCAGTTCAATACAGGGGAGCTCCTATAATTCACCCCTCCACTTT.

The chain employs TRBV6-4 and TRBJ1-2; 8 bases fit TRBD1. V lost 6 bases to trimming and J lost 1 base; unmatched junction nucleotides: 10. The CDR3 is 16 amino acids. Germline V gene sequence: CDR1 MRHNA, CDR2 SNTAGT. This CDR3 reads CASSPEGQGYNYGYTF. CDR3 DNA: TGTGCCAGCAGCCCCGAAGGACAGGGATATAACTATGGCTACACCTTC.